These 9 T cell receptor beta chains came from one sample sequenced in a study of T cell changes during pregnancy in multiple sclerosis. Method: immunoSEQ multiplex PCR; TCRdb's copy keeps in-frame clones and lacks some. The sample lists approximately 110,000 clones; approximately 89% were seen once. This specimen consisted of peripheral blood, obtained after pregnancy. The receptors shown here come from a female donor with multiple sclerosis, enrolled in a pregnancy study.

The genes are TRBV4-1 and TRBJ1-2, with D perhaps TRBD1 (6 bases). This CDR3 has 12 amino acids. Trimming took off 5 bases at V and 8 bases at J, with 12 bases between the two ends. Looked up from germline, CDR1 is MGHRA and CDR2 is YSYEKL. The CDR3 protein is CASSARGLGYTF. Written as DNA, the CDR3 is TGCGCCAGCAGCGCCAGGGGATTGGGCTACACCTTC.

This clone has only a few counts. One junction end does not reproduce the germline sequence, and a read error may be involved. V and J are TRBV7-3 and TRBJ1-2; D remains unclear. There are 10 residues in the CDR3. Per the germline V gene, CDR1 is SGHTA and CDR2 is FQGTGA. CDR3: CASTRAGDPF. In DNA form, the CDR3 reads TGTGCCAGCACCCGGGCGGGCGATCCCTTC.

The chain links TRBV5-4 to TRBJ2-7; 7 bases agree with TRBD1. V lost 4 bases to trimming and J lost 2 bases; unmatched junction nucleotides: 6. Per the germline V gene, CDR1 is SGHNT and CDR2 is YYREEE (reference sequence). The CDR3 consists of 14 residues. The CDR3 DNA sequence: TGTGCCAGCAGCCAGACAGGGACAGCCTACGAGCAGTACTTC. It specifies CASSQTGTAYEQYF.

The V gene is TRBV29-1, the J gene TRBJ2-7; 9 bases agree with TRBD1. Germline trimming cut 4 bases from V and 4 bases from J; bases unmatched to any gene: 5. CDR3 length: 13 amino acids. The germline CDR1 and CDR2 sequences are SQVTM and ANQGSEA. CDR3 in amino acids: CSVGGTGKYEQYF. CDR3 nucleotide sequence: TGCAGCGTTGGGGGGACAGGGAAATACGAGCAGTACTTC.

The J gene is TRBJ2-5, the V gene TRBV11-3; D is perhaps TRBD2 (6 bases). The CDR3 totals 13 residues. Germline assignment: CDR1 SGHNT and CDR2 YENEEA. Between the trimmed V and J ends, which lost 4 bases and 3 bases, there was a span of 9 bases. CDR3 sequence reads: CASSSGGKETQYF. The DNA for the CDR3 is TGTGCCAGCAGCTCCGGGGGAAAAGAGACCCAGTACTTC. The entire variable domain, with the rest obtained from reference TRBV11-3 and TRBJ2-5, is as follows: EAGVVQSPRYKIIEKKQPVAFWCNPISGHNTLYWYLQNLGQGPELLIRYENEEAVDDSQLPKDRFSAERLKGVDSTLKIQPAELGDSAVYLCASSSGGKETQYFGPGTRLLVL.

V gene TRBV2 combines with J gene TRBJ2-3; tentatively, D is TRBD1 (7 bases). Trimming stripped 10 bases from V and 2 bases from J, with 16 bases between. This CDR3 has 14 residues. CDR1 and CDR2 (germline): SNHLY, FYNNEI. The CDR3 nucleotides read TGTGCCACCATTCAGGGGGGCACCACAGATACGCAGTATTTT. It is translated as CATIQGGTTDTQYF.

This clone was seen only once. V and J are TRBV5-1 and TRBJ2-4; 9 positions agree with TRBD1. CDR3 length equals 18 residues. V dropped 4 bases and J dropped 1; count of bases not matched to a gene: 12. CDR1 and CDR2 from the germline V gene are SGHRS and YFSETQ. CDR3 DNA sequence: TGCGCCAGCAGCCCGGACGGGACAGGGCTCGGGGCCAAAAACATTCAGTACTTC. This codes for CASSPDGTGLGAKNIQYF.

This chain links TRBV5-1 with TRBJ1-4, with TRBD1 as a possible D gene (5 bases). V was cut by 2 bases and J by 4 bases, with 12 bases left in between. CDR1 and CDR2 (germline): SGHRS, YFSETQ. This CDR3 region has 15 residues. The CDR3 coding sequence is TGCGCCAGCAGCTTAGGGGAATACAATAATGAAAAACTGTTTTTT. It yields the protein CASSLGEYNNEKLFF.

The rearrangement uses TRBV7-9 and TRBJ1-6, with TRBD1 identical over 11 bases. Trimming at V came to 5 bases and at J to 0 bases, leaving 9 bases not matched to a gene. Germline CDR1 and CDR2: SEHNR and FQNEAQ (reference sequence). The CDR3 is made up of 19 amino acids. The CDR3 reads CASSASGTGGSSYNSPLHF. The CDR3 DNA sequence: TGTGCCAGCAGCGCCTCGGGGACAGGGGGAAGCTCCTATAATTCACCCCTCCACTTT.